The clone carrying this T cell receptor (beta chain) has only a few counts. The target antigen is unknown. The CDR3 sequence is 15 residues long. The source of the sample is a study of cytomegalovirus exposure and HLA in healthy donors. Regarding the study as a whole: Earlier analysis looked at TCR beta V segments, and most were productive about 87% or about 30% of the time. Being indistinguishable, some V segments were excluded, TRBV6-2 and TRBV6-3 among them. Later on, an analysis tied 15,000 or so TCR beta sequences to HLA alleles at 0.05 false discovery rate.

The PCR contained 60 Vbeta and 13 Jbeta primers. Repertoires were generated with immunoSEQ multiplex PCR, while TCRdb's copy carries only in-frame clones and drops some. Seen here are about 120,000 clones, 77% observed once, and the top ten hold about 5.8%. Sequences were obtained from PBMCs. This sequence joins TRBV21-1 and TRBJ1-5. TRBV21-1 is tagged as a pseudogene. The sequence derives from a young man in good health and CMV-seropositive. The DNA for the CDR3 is TGTGCCAGCAGCAAACGAAGCAGCGGAGGTCAGCCCCAGCATTTT. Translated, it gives CASSKRSSGGQPQHF.